The present T cell receptor (beta chain) was sequenced within a study of cytomegalovirus exposure and HLA in healthy donors. Study observations and caveats: Cytomegalovirus status was reportedly diagnosed by the classifier with high specificity and sensitivity.

A word on this clone: Its antigen is unidentified.

The method was immunoSEQ multiplex PCR; TCRdb's version includes in-frame clones alone and lacks a portion of them. The sample has 150,000 to 200,000 clones, 70% to 90% seen once. The TCR comes from a man aged 30-40 years in good health and CMV-seropositive. The sample comprised PBMCs.

The CDR3: CASSFVGGNYEQYF. Here the CDR3 DNA reads TGTGCCAGCAGTTTTGTAGGGGGCAACTACGAGCAGTACTTC. J is TRBJ2-7 and V is TRBV5-4, with 7 bases aligning to TRBD1. V trimming: 5 bases; J trimming: 3 bases; junction bases outside the gene matches: 8. CDR3 length: 14 residues. Germline CDR1 reads SGHNT; CDR2 reads YYREEE (reference sequence).